The 20 T cell receptor beta chains reported below all come from one sample, sequenced in a study of T cells after yellow fever vaccination. TCRdb used MiXCR to reprocess the 5' RACE reads, holding one entry per CDR3 protein. The data show more than 450,000 distinct CDR3 sequences, 20% to 25% seen once. The specimen was PBMCs, collected roughly 23 days after the first yellow fever vaccination. The receptors derive from a man aged 18 to 29 who received the YFV17D yellow fever vaccine.

The V gene is TRBV11-2, the J gene TRBJ2-7; D may be TRBD1 (7 bases). This CDR3 has 17 amino acids. Per the germline V gene, CDR1 is SGHAT and CDR2 is FQNNGV. Trimming took off 1 base at V and 7 bases at J, with 23 bases between the two ends. The CDR3 bases are TGTGCCAGCAGCTTAGTGGGGGTGGCAGGGGGGTCTCGGGAGCAGTACTTC. Translated: CASSLVGVAGGSREQYF.

This clonotype was seen repeatedly, ten times or more. The rearrangement joins TRBV10-3 to TRBJ2-7; maybe TRBD1 (5 bases). The CDR3 contains 14 residues. With 2 bases removed from V and 5 bases from J, the gap between germline ends came to 13 bases. Germline lookup yields CDR1 ENHRY and CDR2 SYGVKD. CDR3 loop: CAISEGARYDEQYF. CDR3 DNA sequence: TGTGCCATCAGTGAGGGGGCGCGATATGACGAGCAGTACTTC.

The chain joins TRBV6-1 to TRBJ2-3, with D maybe TRBD1 (6 bases). The germline V gene has CDR1 MNHNS and CDR2 SASEGT. The length of the CDR3 is 16 residues. V lost 5 bases and J lost 1, with 16 bases in between. The CDR3 loop reads CASSQRGSPGTDTQYF. The CDR3 DNA reads as TGTGCCAGCAGTCAGAGGGGGTCGCCTGGCACAGATACGCAGTATTTT.

The rearrangement links TRBV25-1 to TRBJ2-5; no clear D. The CDR3 has 14 residues. Trimming removed 7 bases at V and 5 bases at J, with 17 bases between. CDR1 is MGHDK and CDR2 is SYGVNS in the germline V gene. CDR3 nucleotides: TGTGCCAGCACCCGGACCGCGAGTGGGGAGACCCAGTACTTC. Protein: CASTRTASGETQYF.

This clonotype was picked up many times. The V and J genes are TRBV7-2 and TRBJ1-6, with D maybe TRBD1 (6 bases). Looked up from germline, CDR1 is SGHTA and CDR2 is FQGNSA. V lost 1 base and J 10 bases, leaving 8 bases between the germline ends. CDR3 length: 13 residues. The CDR3 nucleotides are TGTGCCAGCAGCTTAGGAGGGACATCACCCCTCCACTTT. The encoded protein is CASSLGGTSPLHF.

The chain recombines TRBV4-3 with TRBJ1-1, with D possibly being TRBD1 (5 bases). CDR1 LGHNA and CDR2 YSLEER come from the germline V gene. The CDR3 is 15 residues long. The germline V and J ends were trimmed by 1 base and 5 bases, with 14 bases remaining between them. In nucleotides, the CDR3 is TGCGCCAGCAGCCAAGGAATAGGGGCGATTACTGAAGCTTTCTTT. Amino acid sequence: CASSQGIGAITEAFF.

This clonotype showed up just a few times. The V and J genes are TRBV7-9 and TRBJ1-3, with D hard to call. The CDR3 covers 15 residues. V was trimmed by 5 bases and J by 0 bases, leaving 11 bases between them. Germline V gene lookup returns CDR1 SEHNR and CDR2 FQNEAQ (reference sequence). The CDR3 region has the DNA TGTGCCAGCAGCCCCAAGGTCCACTCTGGAAACACCATATATTTT. Its translation: CASSPKVHSGNTIYF. Using reference TRBV7-9 and TRBJ1-3 for the parts outside the CDR3, the full variable domain is DTGVSQNPRHKITKRGQNVTFRCDPISEHNRLYWYRQTLGQGPEFLTYFQNEAQLEKSRLLSDRFSAERPKGSFSTLEIQRTEQGDSAMYLCASSPKVHSGNTIYFGEGSWLTVV.

This clonotype was counted only a few times. This chain connects TRBV7-9 to TRBJ1-5; tentatively, D is TRBD1 (6 bases). The V gene lost 0 bases and the J gene lost 3 bases, with 9 bases spanning the gap. In germline, CDR1 is SEHNR, CDR2 FQNEAQ (reference sequence). This CDR3 is built from 15 residues. In DNA form, the CDR3 reads TGTGCCAGCAGCTTAGCAGGGGGAGTCAATCAGCCCCAGCATTTT. This encodes CASSLAGGVNQPQHF.

The chain joins TRBV7-9 to TRBJ1-4, with TRBD1 as a possible D gene (5 bases). V lost 5 bases to trimming and J lost 4 bases, with 11 bases between them. Per the germline V gene, CDR1 is SEHNR and CDR2 is FQNEAQ (reference sequence). The CDR3 spans 14 residues. The CDR3 DNA follows: TGTGCCAGCAGCCCAAGACAGTTTAATGAAAAACTGTTTTTT. Its protein is CASSPRQFNEKLFF.

This clonotype was seen many times. The rearrangement uses TRBV14 and TRBJ2-2; the D is unclear. Germline CDR1 reads SGHDN; CDR2 reads FVKESK. This CDR3 region has 13 residues. With 3 bases removed from V and 2 bases from J, the gap between germline ends came to 4 bases. The chain's CDR3 is CASSQANTGELFF. The CDR3 DNA reads as TGTGCCAGCAGCCAGGCTAACACCGGGGAGCTGTTTTTT.

The genes are TRBV5-1 and TRBJ2-3; 11 nucleotides line up with TRBD2. Germline values: CDR1 SGHRS, CDR2 YFSETQ. This CDR3 is 17 amino acids long. Germline trimming cut 2 bases from V and 2 bases from J; bases unmatched to any gene: 7. CDR3 region: CASSFQGLAGFTDTQYF. The CDR3, as DNA: TGCGCCAGCAGCTTCCAAGGACTAGCGGGCTTCACAGATACGCAGTATTTT.

The chain combines TRBV7-2 with TRBJ2-5, with D possibly matching TRBD2 (6 bases). Trimming shortened V by 3 bases and J by 3 bases, and 8 bases separated the two germline ends. Germline CDR1 is SGHTA and CDR2 is FQGNSA. This CDR3 is 13 amino acids long. In DNA form, the CDR3 reads TGTGCCAGCAGCTTCGGGGGTAAAGAGACCCAGTACTTC. This sequence encodes CASSFGGKETQYF.

The sample holds a few counts of this clonotype. The CDR3 sequence: CASRYGYEQFF. Written as DNA, the CDR3 is TGTGCCAGCAGGTATGGGTATGAGCAGTTCTTC. The chain combines TRBV6-5 with TRBJ2-1; D is uncertain. This CDR3 has 11 residues. The germline V and J ends were trimmed by 6 bases and 8 bases, with 8 bases remaining between them. The germline gives CDR1 MNHEY, CDR2 SVGAGI.

This clonotype was counted ten times or more. V and J are TRBV7-2 and TRBJ2-5; unclear D gene. Germline V lookup: CDR1 SGHTA, CDR2 FQGNSA. The CDR3 length is 12 residues. V was cut by 3 bases and J by 5 bases, with 7 bases left in between. DNA of the CDR3: TGTGCCAGCAGCTTCCCACGGGAGACCCAGTACTTC. Translating it yields CASSFPRETQYF.

The DNA for the CDR3 is TGTGCCAGCAGTTACGAGACTAGCACCTACGAGCAGTACTTC. Amino acid sequence: CASSYETSTYEQYF. The chain is built from TRBV6-2 or TRBV6-3 and TRBJ2-7; 7 bases align to TRBD2. This CDR3 spans 14 amino acids. V was pared by 2 bases and J by 2 bases, with 3 bases of the junction left unmatched. Germline V gene lookup returns CDR1 MNHEY and CDR2 SVGEGT.

The rearrangement joins TRBV4-3 to TRBJ2-3; maybe TRBD2 (6 bases). CDR1 and CDR2 (germline): LGHNA, YSLEER. The CDR3 totals 15 residues. The ends were cut back, 0 bases at V and 1 base at J, with 8 bases in the middle. This CDR3 reads CASSQDWRGTDTQYF. The DNA for the CDR3 is TGCGCCAGCAGCCAAGATTGGAGGGGCACAGATACGCAGTATTTT.

The genes are TRBV20-1 and TRBJ2-3; D uncertain. In germline, CDR1 is DFQATT, CDR2 SNEGSKA (reference sequence). Trimming took 1 base from V and 4 from J, leaving 6 bases between them. CDR3 length equals 12 residues. CDR3 bases: TGCAGTGCTAGAGTAAGCCCAGATACGCAGTATTTT. Translation: CSARVSPDTQYF.

This clonotype was detected once. The V and J genes are TRBV6-5 and TRBJ2-3; D remains ambiguous. Germline CDR1 reads MNHEY; CDR2 reads SVGAGI. The ends were cut back, 2 bases at V and 1 base at J, with 13 bases in the middle. The CDR3 is 16 residues long. CDR3: CASSYAFADGTDTQYF. CDR3 bases: TGTGCCAGCAGTTACGCTTTTGCGGACGGCACAGATACGCAGTATTTT.

This clonotype has only a few counts. This chain links TRBV5-1 with TRBJ2-1; 10 nucleotides align to TRBD1. CDR3 length: 15 amino acids. The V gene end was trimmed by 4 bases and the J gene end by 6 bases; junction bases not matched to a gene: 7. CDR1 and CDR2 (germline): SGHRS, YFSETQ. DNA for the CDR3: TGCGCCAGCAGCGTCGGGACAGGGGTTATCAATGAGCAGTTCTTC. This encodes CASSVGTGVINEQFF.

There are many counts of this clonotype. V and J are TRBV7-9 and TRBJ1-6, with 10 bases identical to TRBD1. The CDR3 covers 16 residues. CDR1 and CDR2 from the germline V gene are SEHNR and FQNEAQ (reference sequence). With 6 bases clipped from V and 11 bases from J, the junction kept 13 bases outside the gene matches. CDR3 DNA: TGTGCCAGCAGTACCGGGACAGGGGACGGTCGCGCACCCCTCCACTTT. Translation: CASSTGTGDGRAPLHF.